This TCR beta chain appears in the sequencing data of a study of shared clonotypes between healthy human individuals. Study details: Each donor contributed plates that comprised three CD4 naive, three CD4 memory, two CD8 naive and one CD8 memory. Study-level points and caveats: In having few donors, the study represented limited genetic and exposure-history diversity.

A note on this clone: The target antigen is unknown.

This CDR3 contains 14 residues. Trimming shortened V by 0 bases and J by 6 bases, and 13 bases separated the two germline ends. Looked up from germline, CDR1 is SGDLS and CDR2 is YYNGEE. Original data processing: From ImmunoSEQ came sequences covering only the junction and carrying no quality scores, so filtering differed. Produced via immunoSEQ multiplex PCR; TCRdb's table is partial and in-frame only. V, J and clone size were drawn from that table, and D and trimming were deduced from the DNA. Of about 2.4 million clones in the sample, roughly 93% are singletons; the top ten hold about 0.38%. Sequencing input: naive CD4+ T cells from PBMCs. Noted subset: CD45RA+ positively selected. This sequence originates from a man younger than 35 in good health. Some clones in this sample may be carry-over from other donors' samples. The J gene is TRBJ2-7, the V gene TRBV9; no clear D gene. The CDR3 DNA follows: TGTGCCAGCAGCGTAGAAAGCGAAGAATCCGAGCAGTACTTC. This codes for CASSVESEESEQYF.